Presented here are 8 T cell receptor beta chains from one specimen sequenced in a study of blood T cell repertoires in COVID-19. The table came from immunoSEQ multiplex PCR; TCRdb's copy has only in-frame clones and leaves some out. Of some 100,000 clones in the sample, 80% to 95% were seen once. The specimen was peripheral blood. Receptor source: a man in his 70s with acute or convalescent COVID-19.

The chain uses TRBV9 and TRBJ1-2; TRBD1 matches 12 bases. Unmatched junction bases numbered 6, after V lost 4 bases and J lost 5 bases. This CDR3 comprises 15 residues. Per the germline V gene, CDR1 is SGDLS and CDR2 is YYNGEE. The CDR3 loop reads CASSRGQGARYGYTF. The CDR3 bases are TGTGCCAGCAGCAGGGGACAGGGGGCGCGGTATGGCTACACCTTC.

The chain uses TRBV3-1 (or the pseudogene TRBV3-2) and TRBJ2-2; possibly TRBD2 for D (6 bases). The V gene lost 1 base and the J gene lost 0 bases, with 9 bases spanning the gap. This CDR3 is built from 16 residues. From germline, CDR1 is LGHDT and CDR2 YNNKEL (reference sequence). CDR3 protein: CASSQGTTTNTGELFF. For the CDR3, the DNA is TGTGCCAGCAGCCAAGGGACTACCACGAACACCGGGGAGCTGTTTTTT.

The chain is built from TRBV29-1 and TRBJ2-3, with 9 nucleotides matching TRBD2. This CDR3 has 15 amino acids. Germline CDR1 and CDR2: SQVTM and ANQGSEA. The J segment lost 2 bases and the V segment lost 7 bases, leaving 10 bases of the junction unmatched. The CDR3 nucleotides are TGCAGCGCTGGTGGGGCTAGCGGGGTCACAGATACGCAGTATTTT. Protein product: CSAGGASGVTDTQYF.

This clone was detected once. CDR3 amino acids: CASSTDRGSNQPQHF. Here the CDR3 DNA reads TGTGCCAGCAGCACGGACAGGGGAAGCAATCAGCCCCAGCATTTT. The rearrangement links TRBV7-2 to TRBJ1-5; 9 bases align to TRBD1. The length of the CDR3 is 15 residues. V lost 5 bases and J lost 1; bases outside the gene matches: 3. Germline V CDR1 and CDR2: SGHTA, FQGNSA.

The chain couples TRBV4-2 to TRBJ1-6; TRBD1 aligns across 10 bases. V was pared by 1 base and J by 7 bases, with 4 bases of the junction left unmatched. CDR1 and CDR2 from the germline V gene are LGHNA and YNFKEQ. The CDR3 extends over 16 amino acids. The CDR3 loop is CASSQGTGGSNSPLHF. The CDR3 DNA is TGTGCCAGCAGCCAAGGGACAGGGGGTTCGAATTCACCCCTCCACTTT.

The sample holds many counts of this clone. This chain uses TRBV5-1 with TRBJ2-7; 9 bases agree with TRBD2. V was pared by 3 bases and J by 5 bases, with 6 bases of the junction left unmatched. The germline gives CDR1 SGHRS, CDR2 YFSETQ. This CDR3 is 14 amino acids long. CDR3 residues: CASSWAGGVNEQYF. In DNA, the CDR3 is TGCGCCAGCAGCTGGGCGGGAGGGGTTAACGAGCAGTACTTC.

The rearrangement uses TRBV7-6 and TRBJ1-1; TRBD1 agrees at 8 bases. V dropped 5 bases and J dropped 5; count of bases not matched to a gene: 10. CDR1 is SGHVS, CDR2 FNYEAQ, per germline. The CDR3 runs 15 residues. CDR3 loop: CASSQPQGGKTEAFF. CDR3 sequence (DNA): TGTGCCAGCAGCCAACCACAGGGGGGTAAGACTGAAGCTTTCTTT.

The V gene is TRBV6-5, the J gene TRBJ2-7; TRBD1 agrees at 8 bases. V was clipped by 8 bases and J by 6 bases; unmatched bases: 9. CDR3 length: 13 amino acids. CDR1 and CDR2 (germline): MNHEY, SVGAGI. The CDR3 DNA is TGTGCCAGCTCGCGGACAGGGATGGTCGAGCAGTACTTC. Translation gives CASSRTGMVEQYF.